This TCR beta chain emerged from a study of radiation and T cells in renal cell carcinoma. The study's findings and limits: Top tumor clonotypes rose in blood 2 weeks post-radiation, then contracted.

Germline V gene data show CDR1 as MNHNS and CDR2 as SASEGT. Trimming pared 6 bases from V and 0 bases from J, leaving 12 bases between. The CDR3 length is 14 residues. Repertoires were generated with immunoSEQ multiplex PCR, while TCRdb's copy carries only in-frame clones and drops some. The sample includes around 160,000 clones, roughly nine tenths of them seen just once. This clone was seen only a few times. Antigen unknown. Time point meaning: baseline pretreatment blood. Treatment indicated: 15 Gy SBRT to primary tumor, nephrectomy 4 weeks later. The chain uses TRBV6-1 and TRBJ2-7, with D possibly called TRBD1 or TRBD2 (6 bases each). The sequence came from a woman in her seventies with renal cell carcinoma. Sequencing was performed on blood, taken from a patient whose treatment included radiotherapy and nephrectomy. The CDR3 is CASRGGPLSYEQYF. CDR3 DNA: TGTGCCAGCAGGGGGGGCCCTCTCTCCTACGAGCAGTACTTC.